The 18 T cell receptor beta chains presented below share a single source sample, sequenced in a study of T cell responses to AZD1222 COVID-19 vaccine. Using immunoSEQ multiplex PCR, the repertoire was profiled, and TCRdb retains in-frame clones only, with some absent. The table records around 46,000 clones, about 88% of them present only once. The source was peripheral blood, collected 28 days after the second AZD1222 dose. Receptor source: an adult who received the AZD1222 COVID-19 vaccine.

The chain combines TRBV12-3 or TRBV12-4 with TRBJ1-2; 7 bases fit TRBD1. The junction had 5 bases not matched to a gene; V was cut back by 4 bases and J by 9 bases. The CDR3 runs to 12 residues. CDR3 nucleotide sequence: TGTGCCAGCAGTTCCGACAGGGAGAGCTACACCTTC. It encodes CASSSDRESYTF.

The J gene is TRBJ2-2, the V gene TRBV29-1; D perhaps matches TRBD2 (6 bases). Germline V gene sequence: CDR1 SQVTM, CDR2 ANQGSEA. The CDR3 runs to 13 residues. V lost 4 bases, J lost 5 bases, and 11 bases lay in between. CDR3 sequence: CSVGRGYTGELFF. DNA for the CDR3: TGCAGCGTTGGTCGGGGGTATACCGGGGAGCTGTTTTTT.

The rearrangement links TRBV10-3 to TRBJ2-5; D possibly corresponds to TRBD1 (5 bases). The CDR3 loop spans 13 amino acids. CDR1 ENHRY and CDR2 SYGVKD come from the germline V gene. The V gene lost 5 bases and the J gene lost 1 base, with 8 bases spanning the gap. CDR3 residues: CAISPRGQETQYF. CDR3 DNA: TGTGCCATCAGTCCAAGGGGCCAAGAGACCCAGTACTTC.

The chain couples TRBV19 to TRBJ1-1; 8 bases line up with TRBD1. V dropped 3 bases and J dropped 6; count of bases not matched to a gene: 6. Germline CDR1 and CDR2: LNHDA and SQIVND (reference sequence). This CDR3 spans 14 amino acids. The CDR3 protein is CASSIAGGVSEAFF. The CDR3 DNA reads as TGTGCCAGTAGTATCGCAGGGGGCGTCTCTGAAGCTTTCTTT.

This chain uses TRBV27 with TRBJ1-2; no reliable D call. Germline CDR1 is MNHEY and CDR2 is SMNVEV (reference sequence). Trimming took off 0 bases at V and 6 bases at J, with 8 bases between the two ends. The CDR3 is 13 amino acids. CDR3 residues: CASSLSNGHGYTF. DNA of the CDR3: TGTGCCAGCAGTTTATCGAACGGCCATGGCTACACCTTC.

The chain is built from TRBV3-1 (or the pseudogene TRBV3-2) and TRBJ2-1, with TRBD2 matching over 10 bases. Germline trimming cut 6 bases from V and 7 bases from J; bases unmatched to any gene: 3. Germline lookup yields CDR1 LGHDT and CDR2 YNNKEL (reference sequence). This CDR3 is built from 13 residues. CDR3 coding DNA: TGTGCCAGCAGAGCGGGGGGGGAGAATGAGCAGTTCTTC. Its protein product is CASRAGGENEQFF.

The chain recombines TRBV5-6 with TRBJ2-1; possibly TRBD1 for D (6 bases). Trimming took off 3 bases at V and 7 bases at J, with 8 bases between the two ends. Germline CDR1 is SGHDT and CDR2 is YYEEEE. This CDR3 comprises 12 residues. As DNA, the CDR3 is TGTGCCAGCAGCTCGAGGGGGAATGAGCAGTTCTTC. This sequence encodes CASSSRGNEQFF. Supplemented by reference TRBV5-6 and TRBJ2-1, the full variable domain reads DAGVTQSPTHLIKTRGQQVTLRCSPKSGHDTVSWYQQALGQGPQFIFQYYEEEERQRGNFPDRFSGHQFPNYSSELNVNALLLGDSALYLCASSSRGNEQFFGPGTRLTVL.

The J gene is TRBJ1-1, the V gene TRBV7-9, with D possibly being TRBD1 (6 bases). V lost 3 bases to trimming and J lost 5 bases, with 13 bases between them. The germline V gene has CDR1 SEHNR and CDR2 FQNEAQ (reference sequence). The CDR3 loop spans 14 amino acids. Written as DNA, the CDR3 is TGTGCCAGCAGCTTCGTTAGCAGGGGAACTGAAGCTTTCTTT. It codes for CASSFVSRGTEAFF.

The rearrangement uses TRBV7-9 and TRBJ2-7; the D gene is possibly TRBD1 (6 bases). Germline-derived CDR1 and CDR2 are SEHNR and FQNEAQ (reference sequence). This CDR3 contains 13 residues. Trimming cost V 5 bases and J 5 bases, with 13 bases left between them. CDR3 in amino acids: CASSPNRVDEQYF. The CDR3, as DNA: TGTGCCAGCAGCCCGAACAGGGTGGACGAGCAGTACTTC.

The rearrangement joins TRBV2 to TRBJ1-1; unclear D gene. The CDR3 spans 14 residues. Germline CDR1 and CDR2: SNHLY and FYNNEI. Trimming stripped 2 bases from V and 3 bases from J, with 10 bases between. CDR3 in amino acids: CASSEYREDTEAFF. In DNA form, the CDR3 reads TGTGCCAGCAGTGAATATAGAGAAGACACTGAAGCTTTCTTT. The full variable domain, in which reference TRBV2 and TRBJ1-1 provide the parts outside the CDR3, is EPEVTQTPSHQVTQMGQEVILRCVPISNHLYFYWYRQILGQKVEFLVSFYNNEISEKSEIFDDQFSVERPDGSNFTLKIRSTKLEDSAMYFCASSEYREDTEAFFGQGTRLTVV.

The genes are TRBV4-1 and TRBJ2-4, with D tentatively TRBD2 (5 bases). The CDR3 consists of 17 residues. The germline V gene has CDR1 MGHRA and CDR2 YSYEKL. V gave up 1 base and J gave up 3 bases, with 16 bases separating them. DNA for the CDR3: TGCGCCAGCAGCCAAGGCGGAGGAGGTTGGGGCAAAAACATTCAGTACTTC. Translating gives CASSQGGGGWGKNIQYF.

This clone was seen only once. V usage is TRBV19 and J usage is TRBJ1-2; tentative D call: TRBD1 (5 bases). CDR1 LNHDA and CDR2 SQIVND come from the germline V gene (reference sequence). The CDR3 is 14 residues long. Trimming removed 2 bases from V and 3 bases from J, with 10 bases in between. CDR3 sequence (DNA): TGTGCCAGTAGTATAAGGCAGGGTGACTATGGCTACACCTTC. Protein: CASSIRQGDYGYTF.

The chain uses TRBV5-1 and TRBJ2-7, with D hard to call. The CDR3 has 18 amino acids. V lost 3 bases to trimming and J lost 3 bases, with 25 bases between them. Germline loops: CDR1 SGHRS, CDR2 YFSETQ. In nucleotides, the CDR3 is TGCGCCAGCAGCTACCGGGTCCCCCGAGGCCCATCATACTACGAGCAGTACTTC. It codes for CASSYRVPRGPSYYEQYF.

The rearrangement links TRBV7-9 to TRBJ1-2, with D maybe TRBD1 (6 bases). V was trimmed by 5 bases and J by 7 bases, leaving 23 bases between them. This CDR3 is built from 16 residues. Germline-derived CDR1 and CDR2 are SEHNR and FQNEAQ (reference sequence). CDR3 in amino acids: CASSPDWGSGGSGYTF. The CDR3 DNA reads as TGTGCCAGCAGCCCCGACTGGGGCAGCGGGGGCTCTGGCTACACCTTC.

V and J are TRBV13 and TRBJ1-1, with 7 bases aligning to TRBD1. The V gene's germline CDR1 is PRHDT and CDR2 FYEKMQ (reference sequence). The length of the CDR3 is 16 residues. Unmatched junction bases numbered 11, after V lost 3 bases and J lost 4 bases. The CDR3 here is CASSFRLRGKGTEAFF. CDR3 DNA: TGTGCCAGCAGCTTCCGCCTCAGGGGGAAGGGCACTGAAGCTTTCTTT.

The V and J genes are TRBV10-3 and TRBJ1-5, with no clear D. Germline V CDR1 and CDR2: ENHRY, SYGVKD. The CDR3 is 15 residues long. V shed 3 bases and J shed 6 bases, with 15 bases lying between them. The CDR3 protein is CAISDSAKGGQPQHF. The DNA of the CDR3 is TGTGCCATCAGTGACAGTGCCAAGGGCGGTCAGCCCCAGCATTTT.

The genes are TRBV27 and TRBJ1-1; D uncertain. Germline V CDR1 and CDR2: MNHEY, SMNVEV (reference sequence). V was clipped by 4 bases and J by 0 bases, with 9 bases between them. This CDR3 is 14 amino acids long. In nucleotides, the CDR3 is TGTGCCAGCAGTTATACGGCAATGAACACTGAAGCTTTCTTT. Encoded protein: CASSYTAMNTEAFF.

This chain links TRBV28 with TRBJ2-7; no clear D. V lost 5 bases to trimming and J lost 4 bases, with 9 bases between them. The CDR3 covers 12 residues. CDR1 is MDHEN and CDR2 is SYDVKM in the germline V gene. Here the CDR3 reads CASSPLLYEQYF. CDR3 DNA: TGTGCCAGCAGTCCACTTTTGTACGAGCAGTACTTC. The complete variable domain, with remaining parts taken from reference TRBV28 and TRBJ2-7, reads DVKVTQSSRYLVKRTGEKVFLECVQDMDHENMFWYRQDPGLGLRLIYFSYDVKMKEKGDIPEGYSVSREKKERFSLILESASTNQTSMYLCASSPLLYEQYFGPGTRLTVT.